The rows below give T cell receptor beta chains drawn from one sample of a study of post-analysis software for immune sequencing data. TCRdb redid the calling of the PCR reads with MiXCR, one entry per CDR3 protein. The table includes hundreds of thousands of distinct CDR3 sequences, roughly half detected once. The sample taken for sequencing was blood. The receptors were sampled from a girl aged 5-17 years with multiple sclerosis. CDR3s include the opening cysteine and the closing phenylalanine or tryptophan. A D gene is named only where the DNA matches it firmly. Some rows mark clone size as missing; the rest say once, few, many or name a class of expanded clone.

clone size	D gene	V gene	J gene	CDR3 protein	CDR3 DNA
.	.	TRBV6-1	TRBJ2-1	CASSVQEGPHGEQFF	TGTGCCAGCAGTGTCCAGGAGGGTCCCCATGGTGAGCAGTTCTTC
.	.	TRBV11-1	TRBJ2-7	CASSRQSAKTYEQYF	TGTGCCAGCAGCCGCCAGTCCGCCAAGACCTACGAGCAGTACTTC
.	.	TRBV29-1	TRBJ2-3	CSAAGDTQYF	TGCAGCGCGGCTGGGGATACGCAGTATTTT
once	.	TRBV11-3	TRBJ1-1	CASSVNGGEAFF	TGTGCCAGCAGCGTAAATGGGGGTGAAGCTTTCTTT
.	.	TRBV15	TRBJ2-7	CATSRDQQLEQYF	TGTGCCACCAGCAGGGACCAGCAGCTCGAGCAGTACTTC
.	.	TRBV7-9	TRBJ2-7	CASSLTQGTGSYEQYF	TGTGCCAGCAGCTTGACACAGGGGACTGGAAGTTACGAGCAGTACTTC
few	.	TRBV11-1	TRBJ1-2	CASSLVSSTVGYTF	TGTGCCAGCAGCTTAGTTAGTTCGACGGTTGGCTACACCTTC
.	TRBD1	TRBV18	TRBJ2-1	CASSPGQAPETQFF	TGTGCCAGCTCACCGGGACAGGCTCCGGAGACCCAGTTCTTC
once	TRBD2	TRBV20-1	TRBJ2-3	CSARESLAGVSPDTQYF	TGCAGTGCTAGAGAGTCCCTAGCGGGAGTCTCACCAGATACGCAGTATTTT
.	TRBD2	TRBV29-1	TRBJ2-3	CSVGQREQQYF	TGCAGCGTTGGGCAGCGGGAGCAGCAGTATTTT
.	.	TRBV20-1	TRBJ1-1	CSARDLGKNTEAFF	TGCAGTGCTAGAGATCTGGGGAAGAACACTGAAGCTTTCTTT
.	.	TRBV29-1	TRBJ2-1	CSVVDRWEQFF	TGCAGCGTTGTAGATAGGTGGGAGCAGTTCTTC
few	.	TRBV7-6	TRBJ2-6	CASSLSLGRSSGANVLTF	TGTGCCAGCAGCTTATCTTTGGGACGAAGTTCTGGGGCCAACGTCCTGACTTTC
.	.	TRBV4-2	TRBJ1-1	CASSQDTANTEAFF	TGTGCCAGCAGCCAAGATACCGCGAACACTGAAGCTTTCTTT
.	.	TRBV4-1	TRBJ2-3	CASSQAAGRHTDTQYF	TGCGCCAGCAGCCAAGCGGCAGGGAGGCACACAGATACGCAGTATTTT
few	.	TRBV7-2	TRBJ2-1	CASSYRRGNEQFF	TGTGCCAGCAGCTACCGCCGTGGTAATGAGCAGTTCTTC
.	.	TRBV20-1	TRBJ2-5	CSLPGRGETQYF	TGCAGTTTGCCGGGGCGAGGGGAGACCCAGTACTTC
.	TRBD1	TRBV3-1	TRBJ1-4	CASSQAWTGEKLFF	TGTGCCAGCAGCCAAGCATGGACAGGCGAAAAACTGTTTTTT
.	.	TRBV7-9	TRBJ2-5	CASSETGTVPSEQYF	TGTGCCAGCAGCGAAACCGGGACGGTGCCTAGTGAGCAGTACTTC
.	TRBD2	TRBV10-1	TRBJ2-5	CASSDPKTSGFQETQYF	TGCGCCAGCAGCGATCCTAAGACTAGCGGGTTCCAAGAGACCCAGTACTTC
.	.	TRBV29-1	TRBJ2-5	CSAPGPVQETQYF	TGCAGCGCTCCAGGACCGGTACAAGAGACCCAGTACTTC
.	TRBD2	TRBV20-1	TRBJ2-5	CSASPLAGAQETQYF	TGCAGTGCCTCCCCACTAGCGGGGGCCCAAGAGACCCAGTACTTC
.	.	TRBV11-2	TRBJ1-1	CASSRTRTAEKAFF	TGTGCCAGCAGCCGCACCCGCACGGCAGAGAAAGCTTTCTTT
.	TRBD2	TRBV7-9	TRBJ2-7	CASIASGTSEQYF	TGTGCCAGCATCGCTAGCGGGACCAGCGAGCAGTACTTC
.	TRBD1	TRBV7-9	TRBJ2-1	CASSPGTGDYNEQFF	TGTGCCAGCAGCCCCGGGACAGGGGATTACAATGAGCAGTTCTTC
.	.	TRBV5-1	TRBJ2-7	CASSLEQAPYEQYF	TGCGCCAGCAGCTTGGAGCAGGCCCCCTACGAGCAGTACTTC
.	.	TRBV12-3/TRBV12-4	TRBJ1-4	CASSARTARGEKLFF	TGTGCCAGCAGTGCCCGGACAGCCCGAGGTGAAAAACTGTTTTTT
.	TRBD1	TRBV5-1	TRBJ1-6	CASSLGQGPPPHF	TGCGCCAGCAGCTTAGGACAGGGGCCACCCCCCCACTTT
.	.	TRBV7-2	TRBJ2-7	CASSLEFSGSYEQYF	TGTGCCAGCAGCTTAGAGTTTAGCGGCTCCTACGAGCAGTACTTC
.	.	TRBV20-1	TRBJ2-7	CSVLGRISSYEQYF	TGCAGTGTGTTGGGGCGGATTAGCTCCTACGAGCAGTACTTC
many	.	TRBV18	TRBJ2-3	CASSGDTQYF	TGTGCCAGCTCAGGAGATACGCAGTATTTT
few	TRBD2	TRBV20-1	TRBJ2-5	CSAQSPLGLAGSQETQYF	TGCAGTGCCCAGAGCCCCCTTGGACTAGCGGGATCGCAAGAGACCCAGTACTTC
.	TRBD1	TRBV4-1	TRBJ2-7	CASSQDATGTGVSYGQYF	TGCGCCAGCAGCCAAGATGCGACCGGGACAGGCGTCTCCTACGGGCAGTACTTC
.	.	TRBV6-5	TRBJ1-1	CASSYWGSNTEAFF	TGTGCCAGCAGTTACTGGGGTTCAAACACTGAAGCTTTCTTT
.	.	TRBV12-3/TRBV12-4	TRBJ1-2	CASRAQQGSGYTF	TGTGCCAGCAGGGCTCAACAGGGATCTGGCTACACCTTC
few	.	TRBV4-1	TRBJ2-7	CASSQGGSVAYEQYF	TGCGCCAGCAGCCAAGGTGGTAGCGTGGCCTACGAGCAGTACTTC
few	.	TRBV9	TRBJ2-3	CASSVGGFSKDTQYF	TGTGCCAGCAGCGTAGGGGGCTTTTCCAAAGATACGCAGTATTTT
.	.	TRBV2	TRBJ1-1	CASSYSGDTEAFF	TGTGCCAGCAGTTATTCAGGGGACACTGAAGCTTTCTTT
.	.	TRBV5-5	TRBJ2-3	CASSRIQNTDTRYF	TGTGCCAGCAGCCGAATACAGAACACAGATACGCGGTATTTT
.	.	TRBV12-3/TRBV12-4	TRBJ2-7	CATSAGDTYNEQYF	TGTGCCACCAGCGCGGGGGACACCTACAATGAGCAGTACTTC
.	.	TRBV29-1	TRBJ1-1	CSVGMTGNTEAFF	TGCAGCGTTGGAATGACAGGGAACACTGAAGCTTTCTTT
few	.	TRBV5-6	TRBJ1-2	CASSRDSGGYTF	TGTGCCAGCAGTCGAGACAGCGGTGGCTACACCTTC
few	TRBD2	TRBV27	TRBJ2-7	CATRTSGRPIEEQYF	TGTGCCACCAGGACTAGCGGGAGACCCATTGAAGAGCAGTACTTC
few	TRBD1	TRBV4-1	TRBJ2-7	CASSQDMAQGAYEQYF	TGCGCCAGCAGCCAAGACATGGCACAGGGGGCCTACGAGCAGTACTTC
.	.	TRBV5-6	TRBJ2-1	CASSSPAPGNYNEQFF	TGTGCCAGCAGTTCCCCCGCACCGGGGAACTACAATGAGCAGTTCTTC
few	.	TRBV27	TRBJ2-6	CASSFLVSGANVLTF	TGTGCCAGCAGTTTTTTGGTCTCTGGGGCCAACGTCCTGACTTTC
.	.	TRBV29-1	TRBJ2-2	CSVGQNTGELFF	TGCAGCGTTGGACAGAACACCGGGGAGCTGTTTTTT
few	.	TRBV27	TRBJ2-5	CASSSQSQPQETQYF	TGTGCCAGCAGTTCCCAATCACAGCCTCAAGAGACCCAGTACTTC
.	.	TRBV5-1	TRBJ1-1	CASSWSDGSEAFF	TGCGCCAGCAGCTGGTCGGACGGAAGCGAAGCTTTCTTT
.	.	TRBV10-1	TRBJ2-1	CASREVSPGNEQFF	TGCGCCAGCAGGGAAGTTAGCCCGGGTAATGAGCAGTTCTTC
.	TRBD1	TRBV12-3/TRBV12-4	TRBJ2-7	CASSRTGDEQYF	TGTGCCAGCAGTCGGACAGGGGACGAGCAGTACTTC
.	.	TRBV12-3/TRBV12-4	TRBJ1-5	CASSFLQVRGSGQPQHF	TGTGCCAGCAGTTTTTTGCAGGTCAGGGGTTCGGGTCAGCCCCAGCATTTT